The 23 T cell receptor beta chains below all came from one sample that was sequenced in a study of yellow fever vaccine responses in identical twins. TCRdb reprocessed the RT-PCR reads via MiXCR and lists one record per CDR3 protein. The sample holds roughly 23,000 distinct CDR3 sequences, around four fifths seen once. The material sequenced was T cells from blood (PBMCs), unsorted or a sorted subset (not recorded which), taken before or after yellow fever vaccination (not recorded which). These receptors originate from a woman in her late teens or twenties who received the yellow fever vaccine.

The chain uses TRBV10-3 and TRBJ2-5, with 8 bases lining up with TRBD1. The CDR3 totals 14 residues. Losses at the gene ends were 1 base for V and 5 bases for J; bases not matched to a gene: 3. CDR1 is ENHRY and CDR2 is SYGVKD in the germline V gene. DNA for the CDR3: TGTGCCATCAGTGAGTTGGACAGGGTGGAGACCCAGTACTTC. Translation: CAISELDRVETQYF.

The chain links TRBV11-1 to TRBJ2-7; 11 bases map to TRBD1. After removal of 4 bases from V and 1 base from J, the junction contained 9 bases not matched to a gene. Germline lookup yields CDR1 SGHAT and CDR2 FQDESV (reference sequence). The CDR3 spans 17 residues. CDR3 sequence: CASSSPLGDRGSYEQYF. CDR3 nucleotides: TGTGCCAGCAGCTCCCCCCTAGGGGACAGGGGGTCCTACGAGCAGTACTTC. Drawing the rest from reference TRBV11-1 and TRBJ2-7, the complete variable domain is EAEVAQSPRYKITEKSQAVAFWCDPISGHATLYWYRQILGQGPELLVQFQDESVVDDSQLPKDRFSAERLKGVDSTLKIQPAELGDSAMYLCASSSPLGDRGSYEQYFGPGTRLTVT.

This sequence joins TRBV15 and TRBJ1-1; possibly TRBD1 for D (5 bases). The CDR3 loop spans 18 amino acids. Trimming removed 5 bases from V and 2 bases from J, with 24 bases in between. CDR1 is LNHNV and CDR2 is YYDKDF in the germline V gene (reference sequence). Here the CDR3 reads CATSSLAVSGTYNTEAFF. The CDR3 DNA is TGTGCCACCAGCTCATTGGCCGTTTCCGGGACCTATAACACTGAAGCTTTCTTT.

The chain recombines TRBV13 with TRBJ2-7, with D hard to call. V lost 7 bases and J lost 4, with 5 bases in between. There are 10 residues in the CDR3. The germline CDR1 and CDR2 sequences are PRHDT and FYEKMQ (reference sequence). The CDR3 bases are TGTGCCAGCAACAATTACGAGCAGTACTTC. Protein: CASNNYEQYF.

The rearrangement links TRBV20-1 to TRBJ2-5, with 10 bases aligning to TRBD2. The germline V gene has CDR1 DFQATT and CDR2 SNEGSKA (reference sequence). The CDR3 length is 14 residues. The CDR3 DNA follows: TGCAGCACCACGGCTAGCGGGGGCTTGGAGACCCAGTACTTC. Translation gives CSTTASGGLETQYF.

The V and J genes are TRBV18 and TRBJ2-5; D remains unclear. The CDR3 sequence is 13 residues long. V gave up 3 bases and J gave up 2 bases, with 7 bases separating them. CDR1 and CDR2 (germline): KGHSH, LQKENI. CDR3 DNA sequence: TGTGCCAGCTCACCGGTCACGCAAGAGACCCAGTACTTC. Translation: CASSPVTQETQYF.

V usage is TRBV6-1 and J usage is TRBJ2-5; the D gene is possibly TRBD2 (6 bases). CDR1 and CDR2 from the germline V gene are MNHNS and SASEGT. CDR3 size: 12 residues. Trimming removed 6 bases at V and 11 bases at J, with 16 bases between. The CDR3 DNA reads TGTGCCAGCAGCCTGGGACTGGCTTTTCAGTACTTC. Amino acid sequence: CASSLGLAFQYF.

This sequence joins TRBV14 and TRBJ2-4, with D possibly TRBD1 on 5 matching bases. V lost 2 bases to trimming and J lost 0 bases, with 8 bases between them. Germline-derived CDR1 and CDR2 are SGHDN and FVKESK. This CDR3 has 15 residues. The CDR3 loop reads CASSQRGIAKNIQYF. CDR3 nucleotide sequence: TGTGCCAGCAGCCAAAGGGGAATAGCCAAAAACATTCAGTACTTC.

The chain joins TRBV2 to TRBJ2-3; 14 nucleotides line up with TRBD2. Germline-derived CDR1 and CDR2 are SNHLY and FYNNEI. Trimming at V came to 2 bases and at J to 1 base, leaving 2 bases not matched to a gene. The CDR3 loop spans 17 amino acids. The CDR3 loop is CASSETGLAGGTDTQYF. CDR3 DNA sequence: TGTGCCAGCAGTGAAACGGGACTAGCGGGAGGCACAGATACGCAGTATTTT. The full variable domain, its missing parts supplied by reference TRBV2 and TRBJ2-3, is EPEVTQTPSHQVTQMGQEVILRCVPISNHLYFYWYRQILGQKVEFLVSFYNNEISEKSEIFDDQFSVERPDGSNFTLKIRSTKLEDSAMYFCASSETGLAGGTDTQYFGPGTRLTVL.

The gene calls are TRBV5-1 and TRBJ1-3; no definite D call. V dropped 4 bases and J dropped 0 bases, with 5 bases sitting between them. Per germline, CDR1 SGHRS and CDR2 YFSETQ. The CDR3 is 13 amino acids. CDR3 sequence reads: CASSPASGNTIYF. The DNA of the CDR3 is TGCGCCAGCAGCCCGGCCTCTGGAAACACCATATATTTT.

The chain is built from TRBV20-1 and TRBJ2-7; tentatively, D is TRBD1 (6 bases). The CDR3 has 14 residues. Germline values: CDR1 DFQATT, CDR2 SNEGSKA (reference sequence). Trimming left V 0 bases short and J 0 bases short, with 9 bases between. DNA of the CDR3: TGCAGTGCTAGAGATACAGGGAGCTCCTACGAGCAGTACTTC. It codes for CSARDTGSSYEQYF.

This clonotype showed up just a few times. J is TRBJ1-4 and V is TRBV7-2; TRBD1 might be the D (6 bases). CDR3 length: 16 amino acids. CDR1 and CDR2 (germline): SGHTA, FQGNSA. Trimming removed 3 bases from V and 8 bases from J, with 19 bases in between. CDR3 DNA: TGTGCCAGCAGCTTGGCGGACAGTGGCCTTGGAGAAAAACTGTTTTTT. Its translation is CASSLADSGLGEKLFF.

The genes are TRBV18 and TRBJ2-6; TRBD1 matches 8 bases. CDR1 KGHSH and CDR2 LQKENI come from the germline V gene. The CDR3 has 16 amino acids. Trimming removed 4 bases from V and 4 bases from J; junction bases left unmatched: 6. The CDR3 DNA reads as TGTGCCAGCTCACTAGACAGGGGAGCCGGGGCCAACGTCCTGACTTTC. As protein: CASSLDRGAGANVLTF. Filled out from reference TRBV18 and TRBJ2-6, the complete variable domain reads NAGVMQNPRHLVRRRGQEARLRCSPMKGHSHVYWYRQLPEEGLKFMVYLQKENIIDESGMPKERFSAEFPKEGPSILRIQQVVRGDSAAYFCASSLDRGAGANVLTFGAGSRLTVL.

This clonotype was detected only a few times. This chain connects TRBV18 to TRBJ1-2; D is uncertain. The CDR3 runs to 13 residues. From germline, CDR1 is KGHSH and CDR2 LQKENI. Trimming took 5 bases from V and 8 from J, leaving 15 bases between them. CDR3 nucleotide sequence: TGTGCCAGCTCATCGGCGAGAAAGTCCGGCTACACCTTC. Its translation is CASSSARKSGYTF. The variable domain in full, with the rest retrieved from reference TRBV18 and TRBJ1-2, is NAGVMQNPRHLVRRRGQEARLRCSPMKGHSHVYWYRQLPEEGLKFMVYLQKENIIDESGMPKERFSAEFPKEGPSILRIQQVVRGDSAAYFCASSSARKSGYTFGSGTRLTVV.

V and J are TRBV11-1 and TRBJ2-1; 14 bases match TRBD2. Losses at the gene ends were 6 bases for V and 7 bases for J; bases not matched to a gene: 17. The CDR3 has 19 amino acids. Germline V gene data show CDR1 as SGHAT and CDR2 as FQDESV (reference sequence). CDR3 region: CASRRIGTSGGSSANEQFF. As DNA, the CDR3 is TGTGCCAGCAGACGAATAGGGACTAGCGGGGGATCATCCGCAAATGAGCAGTTCTTC. Looking up the rest from reference TRBV11-1 and TRBJ2-1 gives the full variable domain: EAEVAQSPRYKITEKSQAVAFWCDPISGHATLYWYRQILGQGPELLVQFQDESVVDDSQLPKDRFSAERLKGVDSTLKIQPAELGDSAMYLCASRRIGTSGGSSANEQFFGPGTRLTVL.

The table lists this clonotype with a count of one. The DNA for the CDR3 is TGTGCCAGCTCAAACGCCGGGACTAGCATGGAGACCCAGTACTTC. Translation: CASSNAGTSMETQYF. V usage is TRBV18 and J usage is TRBJ2-5; 9 bases are shared with TRBD2. The CDR3 consists of 15 residues. Germline CDR1 is KGHSH and CDR2 is LQKENI. Trimming took 5 bases from V and 5 from J; bases not matched to a gene: 9.

J is TRBJ1-2 and V is TRBV4-1; TRBD1 might be the D (6 bases). Trimming took 0 bases from V and 1 from J, leaving 9 bases between them. CDR1 is MGHRA and CDR2 is YSYEKL in the germline V gene. The CDR3 has 15 residues. The DNA of the CDR3 is TGCGCCAGCAGCCAAGATAGGGGGGTTAACTATGGCTACACCTTC. It translates to CASSQDRGVNYGYTF.

V gene TRBV5-4 combines with J gene TRBJ2-1; 8 bases agree with TRBD2. V was pared by 4 bases and J by 4 bases, with 7 bases of the junction left unmatched. CDR3 length equals 15 residues. CDR1 SGHNT and CDR2 YYREEE come from the germline V gene (reference sequence). CDR3 coding DNA: TGTGCCAGCAGCGAAAGACTAGCGCTTTACAATGAGCAGTTCTTC. Translated: CASSERLALYNEQFF. Combining the CDR3 with reference TRBV5-4 and TRBJ2-1 gives the whole variable domain ETGVTQSPTHLIKTRGQQVTLRCSSQSGHNTVSWYQQALGQGPQFIFQYYREEENGRGNFPPRFSGLQFPNYSSELNVNALELDDSALYLCASSERLALYNEQFFGPGTRLTVL.

Here the CDR3 reads CASSFGTSGYNEQFF. The CDR3 DNA is TGTGCCAGCAGTTTTGGGACTAGCGGGTACAATGAGCAGTTCTTC. The chain uses TRBV12-3 or TRBV12-4 and TRBJ2-1, with 12 positions matching TRBD2. The CDR3 runs to 15 residues. The V and J ends lost 3 bases and 4 bases, in that order; junction bases with no gene match: 1.

The chain uses TRBV9 and TRBJ1-2, with a weak D call TRBD1 (6 bases). Trimming took off 3 bases at V and 4 bases at J, with 19 bases between the two ends. CDR1 and CDR2 (germline): SGDLS, YYNGEE. The CDR3 is 16 residues long. CDR3 residues: CASSGTNNRVAYGYTF. The CDR3 coding sequence is TGTGCCAGCAGCGGCACGAATAACAGGGTTGCCTATGGCTACACCTTC.

V gene TRBV5-1 combines with J gene TRBJ1-2; D perhaps matches TRBD1 (5 bases). Germline V CDR1 and CDR2: SGHRS, YFSETQ. V lost 3 bases to trimming and J lost 9 bases, with 12 bases between them. The CDR3 has 12 residues. The CDR3 nucleotides read TGCGCCAGCAGCTCCGACAGAGAACGCTACACCTTC. It encodes CASSSDRERYTF.

The chain couples TRBV6-5 to TRBJ2-3, with 9 bases matching TRBD2. Germline values: CDR1 MNHEY, CDR2 SVGAGI. The trim removed 1 base at V and 5 bases at J, leaving 4 bases unmatched. CDR3 length equals 15 residues. CDR3 region: CASSYYSGGEDTQYF. CDR3 DNA: TGTGCCAGCAGTTACTATAGCGGGGGAGAAGATACGCAGTATTTT.

The chain couples TRBV2 to TRBJ1-1, with D possibly TRBD1 on 5 matching bases. Germline lookup yields CDR1 SNHLY and CDR2 FYNNEI. This CDR3 has 13 residues. V was clipped by 8 bases and J by 1 base, with 11 bases between them. CDR3 nucleotides: TGTGCCAGCGGGGCGTGGACGAACACTGAAGCTTTCTTT. Its translation is CASGAWTNTEAFF.